This record covers a single T cell receptor (beta chain). Its antigen specificity is not known. No base-level quality is on record; no much larger clone is a single base apart. This sample is part of a study of shared clonotypes between healthy human individuals (TCRdb year 2020). Study-level background: Two women and three men aged 18 to 49 years were included in the cohort. For each donor, three plates each were used for CD4 naive and CD4 memory, two plates were used for CD8 naive, and one plate was used for CD8 memory. Different laboratories and diverse techniques were used to prepare libraries and sequence TCR repertoires, to increase sequencing depth and limit assay-specific biases. Between about 0.9 and 9 billion PBMCs per donor were obtained by leukapheresis. To estimate repertoire size and how much clonotypes are shared between individuals, the study performed deep sequencing of blood TCR repertoires from roughly five healthy adults. Overall study outcomes, separate from this receptor: Rarefaction of sorted-subset datasets indicated incomplete sequencing despite the large sequencing depth. Higher generation probabilities were observed for clonotypes shared by all four sorted-subset donors than for non-shared clonotypes. Larger estimated clonotype richness was generally found for naive subsets than for memory subsets. Pairwise subsampling indicated that sequencing depth was expected to affect the degree of clonotype sharing among donors. The small number of donors limited the genetic and exposure-history diversity represented. Approximately 5% of naive CD4, more than 3% of naive CD8, roughly 2.4% of memory CD4, and less than 0.45% of memory CD8 clonotypes were shared across several donors. Sampling was limited to blood, and TCR repertoires in tissue likely differ from TCR repertoires in blood.

The donors were healthy, HIV-negative adults with no recently reported acute infections or vaccinations. Only Caucasian adults living in Nashville, Tennessee, USA were represented among the donors. Magnetic negative selection was used to enrich CD4+ T cells, after which naive cells were positively selected on CD45RA and the negative fraction became the memory subset. Blood was collected by leukapheresis, and PBMCs were isolated by Ficoll-Histopaque density gradient centrifugation and then cryopreserved in liquid nitrogen vapor phase. Analytical flow cytometry was used to check the purity and quantity of each magnetically sorted T cell population. Genomic DNA was isolated from each sorted fraction and quantified by UV absorbance on a Nanodrop 2000c. From the cysteine up to the phenylalanine, the CDR3 has a length of 15 residues. Only CDR3 DNA is held: 45 bases, read in frame from base 1. V loses 5 bases of germline sequence and J loses 1 base, and the interval between the two ends is 13 bases. The CDR1 and CDR2 encoded by the germline V gene are SGHAT and FQNNGV.

Using the deep immunoSEQ assay, TCR CDR3 regions were amplified from genomic DNA by multiplex PCR. Extracted genomic DNA from each cell subset was distributed evenly across all wells of several immunoSEQ 96-well plates, and each plate was treated as a replicate. Each replicate PCR for sorted subsets received roughly 0.2 ug genomic DNA, equal to roughly 29,000 T cell genomes. The purified libraries were quantified using a Qubit 3.0 fluorometer, sized with a Bioanalyzer 2100, and then quantified again using the KAPA Library Quantification kit. Every immunoSEQ 96-well plate was sequenced on a separate single-read 150-cycle Illumina NextSeq 550 flow cell. The source study handled its data this way. Because the immunoSEQ output included only junctional sequences and no quality scores, the filtering could not be the same as the filtering used for full-length reads. To assign V/J genes and CDR3, sequences were annotated using PyIR, a Python wrapper for IgBLAST v1.9, with IMGT germline references. Reads were removed for weak V/J assignments (E-value above 1e-6), missing CDR3, stop codons, out-of-frame junctions, or ambiguous translated residues. V3J clonotypes were defined by identical inferred V gene, J gene, and CDR3 amino acid sequence. Percentage overlap between repertoires was calculated by dividing the number of shared unique clonotypes by the size of the smaller repertoire. Richness of each repertoire was evaluated using RTK rarefaction, the Chao1 estimator, and Recon v2.1 estimates of unobserved clonotypes. Generation probabilities for all TCRbeta clonotypes obtained by the gDNA method from a handful of donors were computed using OLGA. The table was pulled from immuneACCESS by TCRdb, which kept in-frame rearrangements only. Such tables lose some clones; where checked, under half of the loss comes from unresolved V genes, and the rest has no known cause. For V, J and clone size, that table is used; D and trimming come from the DNA. The sample table lists over a million clones, nearly 99% of them with a count of one. 0.45% of the sample comes from the top ten.

The chain is encoded by TRBV11-2 joined to TRBJ2-3, with no D gene named confidently. This TCR derives from a man aged 25 to 40 in good health. Sequencing was done on a sample of naive CD4+ T cells sorted from blood. The meaning of the sample's cell subset or site label: CD45RA+ positively selected. The CDR3 loop reads CASSLGIVGTDTQYF. The bases are TGTGCCAGCAGCCTAGGGATCGTAGGCACAGATACGCAGTATTTT.